A selection of T cell receptor beta chains follows, all from one sample in a study of blood T cell repertoires in COVID-19. The protocol was immunoSEQ multiplex PCR, while the TCRdb copy is restricted to in-frame clones and leaves out a portion. The data contain some 250,000 clones, around nine tenths of them seen just once; the ten biggest clones take up about 1%. Sequencing was performed on peripheral blood. These receptor sequences come from a woman in her forties who had recovered from COVID-19. Both conserved end residues are part of each CDR3. D genes are given only for firm matches. Clone size appears in some rows only: once, few, many, or a class for an expanded clone.

d_gene	v_gene	j_gene	abundance	CDR3aa	CDR3nt
.	TRBV5-4	TRBJ1-4	few	CASGGGATNEKLFF	TGTGCCAGCGGCGGAGGGGCAACTAATGAAAAACTGTTTTTT
TRBD1	TRBV7-6	TRBJ1-1	.	CASSPGQGSTEAFF	TGTGCCAGCAGCCCGGGACAGGGTTCTACTGAAGCTTTCTTT
.	TRBV7-2	TRBJ1-5	.	CASSLDSSNQPQHF	TGTGCCAGCAGCCTGGACAGTAGCAATCAGCCCCAGCATTTT
TRBD1	TRBV4-3	TRBJ2-2	.	CASSQEGTGSGELFF	TGCGCCAGCAGCCAAGAGGGGACAGGGTCCGGGGAGCTGTTTTTT
.	TRBV6-5	TRBJ2-3	.	CASSYSVGSHTQYF	TGTGCCAGCAGTTACTCGGTGGGCTCCCATACGCAGTATTTT
.	TRBV4-1	TRBJ2-3	.	CASSPHYPTDTQYF	TGCGCCAGCAGCCCCCACTACCCCACAGATACGCAGTATTTT
TRBD2	TRBV7-6	TRBJ2-5	once	CASSPTLAGAGETQYF	TGTGCCAGCAGCCCAACCCTAGCGGGAGCAGGGGAGACCCAGTACTTC
.	TRBV7-3	TRBJ2-2	.	CASSYPGGELFF	TGTGCCAGCAGCTACCCGGGCGGGGAGCTGTTTTTT
.	TRBV5-1	TRBJ1-2	.	CASSLGGRGDYGYTF	TGCGCCAGCAGCTTGGGTGGCAGGGGAGACTATGGCTACACCTTC
.	TRBV10-3	TRBJ1-3	once	CATYRDNGNTIYF	TGTGCCACCTACCGGGACAACGGAAACACCATATATTTT
.	TRBV29-1	TRBJ1-1	.	CSVGRANTEAFF	TGCAGCGTTGGGCGGGCGAACACTGAAGCTTTCTTT
.	TRBV30	TRBJ1-3	.	CAWSVRAAGGNTIYF	TGTGCCTGGAGTGTACGGGCCGCGGGGGGAAACACCATATATTTT
.	TRBV7-9	TRBJ2-7	.	CASSTGISYEQYF	TGTGCCAGCAGCACCGGGATCTCCTACGAGCAGTACTTC
TRBD1	TRBV9	TRBJ1-1	.	CASSVGGTGPENTEAFF	TGTGCCAGCAGCGTAGGGGGGACAGGACCTGAGAACACTGAAGCTTTCTTT
TRBD1	TRBV18	TRBJ1-5	.	CASSPGPRQGRSGSNQPQHF	TGTGCCAGCTCACCAGGGCCCCGACAGGGGAGGAGTGGGAGCAATCAGCCCCAGCATTTT
.	TRBV19	TRBJ1-1	.	CASSHIPGTQTEAFF	TGTGCCAGTAGCCATATTCCAGGGACTCAGACTGAAGCTTTCTTT
.	TRBV5-1	TRBJ1-2	.	CASSLGDTNYGYTF	TGCGCCAGCAGCTTGGGCGACACTAACTATGGCTACACCTTC
.	TRBV5-1	TRBJ1-4	.	CASSLGADEKLFF	TGCGCCAGCAGCTTGGGGGCAGATGAAAAACTGTTTTTT
.	TRBV4-3	TRBJ2-3	.	CASSQGGSPSTDTQYF	TGCGCCAGCAGCCAAGGGGGCAGTCCGAGCACAGATACGCAGTATTTT
.	TRBV7-8	TRBJ2-5	.	CASSLDFLASAPQETQYF	TGTGCCAGCAGCTTAGACTTTTTGGCTAGCGCCCCCCAAGAGACCCAGTACTTC
.	TRBV5-5	TRBJ1-2	.	CASSGGQTGGYTF	TGTGCCAGCAGTGGCGGACAGACGGGGGGCTACACCTTC
TRBD1	TRBV9	TRBJ1-5	.	CASSTDRGLQPQHF	TGTGCCAGCAGCACCGACAGGGGCCTTCAGCCCCAGCATTTT
TRBD2	TRBV5-6	TRBJ2-2	few	CASSPGLAVTGELFF	TGTGCCAGCAGCCCGGGACTAGCGGTCACCGGGGAGCTGTTTTTT
.	TRBV30	TRBJ1-5	.	CAWGGQGGGYGNQPQHF	TGTGCCTGGGGGGGGCAGGGCGGTGGCTATGGCAATCAGCCCCAGCATTTT
TRBD2	TRBV7-3	TRBJ2-1	.	CASSPSRTSGSDEQFF	TGTGCCAGCAGCCCATCAAGGACTAGCGGGAGCGATGAGCAGTTCTTC
TRBD1	TRBV28	TRBJ1-2	.	CASRPDRTTPYYGYTF	TGTGCCAGCAGACCGGACAGGACTACCCCCTACTATGGCTACACCTTC
.	TRBV20-1	TRBJ2-7	.	CSASLREQYF	TGCAGTGCCTCCCTCCGGGAGCAGTACTTC
.	TRBV6-6	TRBJ2-3	few	CASSYPEGTDTQYF	TGTGCCAGCAGTTACCCAGAAGGCACAGATACGCAGTATTTT
.	TRBV7-3	TRBJ1-1	.	CASSSKPHDRNTEAFF	TGTGCCAGCAGCTCCAAGCCTCACGACAGGAACACTGAAGCTTTCTTT
.	TRBV28	TRBJ2-1	.	CASSPDSRSYNEQFF	TGTGCCAGCAGCCCTGACTCCCGCTCCTACAATGAGCAGTTCTTC
TRBD1	TRBV7-9	TRBJ1-5	.	CASSLDGQGAHQPQHF	TGTGCCAGCAGCTTAGACGGACAGGGGGCCCATCAGCCCCAGCATTTT
.	TRBV5-4	TRBJ1-2	.	CASSPRRTIGNYGYTF	TGTGCCAGCAGCCCCCGCCGGACAATCGGAAACTATGGCTACACCTTC
.	TRBV4-3	TRBJ2-2	.	CASSQGTPGELFF	TGCGCCAGCAGCCAAGGAACTCCCGGGGAGCTGTTTTTT
TRBD2	TRBV9	TRBJ2-3	.	CASSPREGTDTQYF	TGTGCCAGCAGCCCCCGGGAGGGCACAGATACGCAGTATTTT
.	TRBV4-2	TRBJ2-2	.	CATRNTGELFF	TGTGCCACCCGGAACACCGGGGAGCTGTTTTTT
.	TRBV19	TRBJ2-7	.	CASSIRGYEQYF	TGTGCCAGTAGTATCCGCGGCTACGAGCAGTACTTC
TRBD2	TRBV4-3	TRBJ2-2	.	CASSQDGVRGLPPVDTGELFF	TGCGCCAGCAGCCAAGATGGGGTCCGGGGACTACCTCCCGTGGACACCGGGGAGCTGTTTTTT
.	TRBV6-2/TRBV6-3	TRBJ1-1	.	CASSPLGGLGTEAFF	TGTGCCAGCAGTCCACTCGGAGGCCTGGGGACTGAAGCTTTCTTT
TRBD1	TRBV7-8	TRBJ1-5	.	CASAPGTGVGSQHF	TGTGCCAGCGCCCCCGGGACAGGTGTAGGGTCCCAGCATTTT
TRBD2	TRBV7-2	TRBJ2-1	.	CASSPGLGRGVNEQFF	TGTGCCAGCAGCCCAGGCCTAGGGCGGGGGGTCAATGAGCAGTTCTTC
.	TRBV14	TRBJ1-1	once	CASSPWAIGDTEAFF	TGTGCCAGCAGCCCCTGGGCAATAGGGGACACTGAAGCTTTCTTT
.	TRBV30	TRBJ1-4	.	CAWSVGEGLKLFF	TGTGCCTGGAGTGTCGGGGAGGGTTTAAAACTGTTTTTT
TRBD1	TRBV4-1	TRBJ1-6	few	CASSLPGQRDSPLHF	TGCGCCAGCAGCTTACCGGGACAGCGGGATTCACCCCTCCACTTT
TRBD2	TRBV4-1	TRBJ2-2	.	CASSGGGTGELFF	TGCGCCAGCAGCGGGGGGGGAACCGGGGAGCTGTTTTTT
TRBD1	TRBV19	TRBJ2-7	.	CATTGTGPPREQYF	TGTGCCACCACGGGGACAGGGCCTCCCCGGGAGCAGTACTTC
TRBD2	TRBV9	TRBJ2-7	.	CASSKLAASSYEQYF	TGTGCCAGCAGCAAACTAGCGGCTAGCTCCTACGAGCAGTACTTC
TRBD1	TRBV28	TRBJ1-1	.	CASSRQGFNTEAFF	TGTGCCAGCAGTAGACAGGGTTTCAACACTGAAGCTTTCTTT